The 12 T cell receptor beta chains in this list originate from one sample, sequenced in a study of control samples from healthy donors and cancer patients. Here immunoSEQ multiplex PCR was the method, and the copy in TCRdb shows in-frame clones only, minus some. The table has 200,000 or so clones, 85% to 95% seen once. Material: blood. All receptors come from a man aged 50 or older in good health.

V and J are TRBV10-1 and TRBJ2-5; TRBD2 matches at 10 bases. The CDR3 loop spans 16 amino acids. V shed 4 bases and J 0 bases; nucleotides not matched to a gene: 5. Per the germline V gene, CDR1 is WNHNN and CDR2 is SYGVQD (reference sequence). CDR3 amino acids: CASSGNSGGYQETQYF. CDR3 in DNA: TGCGCCAGCAGTGGTAATAGCGGGGGGTACCAAGAGACCCAGTACTTC.

The rearrangement joins TRBV28 to TRBJ2-1; maybe TRBD2 (6 bases). Between the trimmed V and J ends, which lost 5 bases and 7 bases, there was a span of 15 bases. The CDR3 extends over 14 amino acids. Germline lookup yields CDR1 MDHEN and CDR2 SYDVKM. CDR3 nucleotides: TGTGCCAGCAGTGGACGGGGGTTGGGAAATGAGCAGTTCTTC. Its translation: CASSGRGLGNEQFF.

This chain joins TRBV11-2 and TRBJ2-5; TRBD2 matches 7 bases. V shed 5 bases and J 5 bases; nucleotides not matched to a gene: 11. This CDR3 spans 15 amino acids. The germline V gene has CDR1 SGHAT and CDR2 FQNNGV. The CDR3 region is CASSPERGVRETQYF. The DNA of the CDR3 is TGTGCCAGCAGCCCCGAACGGGGGGTTCGTGAGACCCAGTACTTC.

The chain recombines TRBV29-1 with TRBJ2-5; possible D gene TRBD1, 5 bases. This CDR3 spans 12 amino acids. From germline, CDR1 is SQVTM and CDR2 ANQGSEA. The V end was cut by 2 bases, the J end by 5 bases, with 9 bases between. As DNA, the CDR3 is TGCAGCGTTGAAAGGGGAAGCGAGACCCAGTACTTC. Amino acids: CSVERGSETQYF.

This chain links TRBV5-4 with TRBJ1-2, with 7 bases matching TRBD1. From germline, CDR1 is SGHNT and CDR2 YYREEE (reference sequence). J was trimmed by 8 bases and V by 4 bases; bases with no gene match: 14. There are 15 residues in the CDR3. The CDR3 nucleotides read TGTGCCAGCAGCCTTTCACAGGGGTGGGGAAGCGGCTACACCTTC. Its protein product is CASSLSQGWGSGYTF.

The V gene is TRBV24-1, the J gene TRBJ2-1, with 15 bases lining up with TRBD2. The CDR3 runs 17 residues. Trimming cost V 3 bases and J 9 bases; bases outside gene matches: 8. The germline V gene has CDR1 KGHDR and CDR2 SFDVKD. CDR3 region: CATSDPGTSGGLGEQFF. CDR3 bases: TGTGCCACCAGTGATCCCGGGACTAGCGGGGGGTTGGGTGAGCAGTTCTTC.

The chain carries TRBV2 and TRBJ1-5, with D possibly being TRBD1 (6 bases). The CDR3 covers 15 residues. Between the trimmed V and J ends, which lost 3 bases and 5 bases, there was a span of 14 bases. Per the germline V gene, CDR1 is SNHLY and CDR2 is FYNNEI. The CDR3: CASSDRTVSHQPQHF. CDR3 DNA sequence: TGTGCCAGCAGTGATAGGACAGTATCTCATCAGCCCCAGCATTTT.

This clone was counted once. This rearrangement joins TRBV23-1 to TRBJ2-7; D is unclear. TRBV23-1 is an open reading frame whose function is uncertain. The length of the CDR3 is 12 residues. The V end was cut by 1 base, the J end by 4 bases, with 5 bases between. CDR3 coding DNA: TGCGCCAGCAGTCAATATACGTACGAGCAGTACGTC. Translating it yields CASSQYTYEQYV.

The rearrangement links TRBV27 to TRBJ2-1; 9 bases agree with TRBD2. Trimming took 3 bases from V and 4 from J; bases not matched to a gene: 4. The germline V gene encodes CDR1 MNHEY and CDR2 SMNVEV (reference sequence). This CDR3 is 15 amino acids long. In DNA form, the CDR3 reads TGTGCCAGCAGTTTGCCGGGACTAGCATACAATGAGCAGTTCTTC. It encodes CASSLPGLAYNEQFF.

V and J are TRBV28 and TRBJ2-5; 7 nucleotides line up with TRBD1. With V trimmed by 3 bases and J by 5 bases, 9 bases remained unmatched. CDR3 length equals 15 residues. The germline gives CDR1 MDHEN, CDR2 SYDVKM. The CDR3 reads CASSFSGAQGETQYF. In DNA form, the CDR3 reads TGTGCCAGCAGTTTCTCAGGGGCACAGGGGGAGACCCAGTACTTC. The variable domain in full, with the rest retrieved from reference TRBV28 and TRBJ2-5, is DVKVTQSSRYLVKRTGEKVFLECVQDMDHENMFWYRQDPGLGLRLIYFSYDVKMKEKGDIPEGYSVSREKKERFSLILESASTNQTSMYLCASSFSGAQGETQYFGPGTRLLVL.

The CDR3 region is CASTRRLVFTSSNEKLFF. As DNA, the CDR3 is TGTGCCAGCACGCGGAGGTTGGTCTTCACCTCCTCTAATGAAAAACTGTTTTTT. The chain carries TRBV28 and TRBJ1-4; D not certain. V dropped 7 bases and J dropped 3 bases, with 24 bases sitting between them. The CDR3 has 18 residues. Germline assignment: CDR1 MDHEN and CDR2 SYDVKM. Full variable domain (outside the CDR3, taken from reference TRBV28 and TRBJ1-4): DVKVTQSSRYLVKRTGEKVFLECVQDMDHENMFWYRQDPGLGLRLIYFSYDVKMKEKGDIPEGYSVSREKKERFSLILESASTNQTSMYLCASTRRLVFTSSNEKLFFGSGTQLSVL.

This rearrangement joins TRBV2 to TRBJ2-3; D gene unclear. CDR1 SNHLY and CDR2 FYNNEI come from the germline V gene. V dropped 6 bases and J dropped 3 bases, with 16 bases sitting between them. CDR3 length: 15 residues. The CDR3 coding sequence is TGTGCCAGCAGGCGTCTCACGATGGGTACAGATACGCAGTATTTT. It translates to CASRRLTMGTDTQYF.